This T cell receptor beta chain was profiled in a study of T-cell memory formation after mild COVID-19 (dated by TCRdb to the early 2020s). In the study overall: TCR sequence clusters from the two donors were found to be largely donor specific. In two donors, T-cell clones that expanded and contracted after mild COVID-19 were tracked by sequencing TCRalpha and TCRbeta repertoires over time. The cohort comprised two young, previously healthy adult volunteers, one female and one male.

Relative to germline, V is 0 bases shorter and J is 6 bases shorter, with 18 bases between their ends. CDR1 is given as SGDLS and CDR2 as YYNGEE, both from the germline V gene. From the cysteine up to the phenylalanine, the CDR3 has a length of 16 residues. The CDR3 DNA has 48 bases and is translated from base 1. This clonotype was observed at least ten times. Its antigen is currently not known. No base qualities exist here, and no much larger clone lies one base off it. PBMCs were isolated by Ficoll-Paque density gradient centrifugation. Reads for this sample came from an Illumina NovaSeq 6000. Using 5'RACE with constant-segment primers, TCRalpha and TCRbeta cDNA libraries were constructed, with sample barcodes and unique molecular identifiers added in the process. Trizol reagent was used to extract RNA from every sample. Amplification of the libraries took two PCR steps, and the second step added a second sample barcode plus Illumina TruSeq adapters. Sequencing of libraries was performed on an Illumina NovaSeq with 2 x 150 bp paired-end reads. On the authors' methods: Demultiplexing of reads and collapsing into UMI-guided consensus sequences were performed with migec v1.2.7. Using mixcr v2.1.11, UMI consensuses were aligned to TRA and TRB V and J templates and then assembled into clonotypes. A clonotype was counted as expanded or contracted only when both edgeR and NoisET called the clonotype significant, with the noise models trained on biological replicates. For edgeR calls, a false discovery rate-adjusted p below 0.01 and a log2 fold-change threshold of 1 were applied. As an exploratory analysis of dynamics, max-normalized trajectories of the 1000 most abundant clonotypes were examined with PCA combined with hierarchical clustering. Each responding clone was given a CD4 or CD8 phenotype based on the CD4+ and CD8+ repertoires, which had been sequenced separately. The raw public data were reprocessed by TCRdb itself: fastp quality trimming at Q25, MiXCR clonotype calling, in-frame beta chains only. When rows share a CDR3 protein, they turn into one entry using the most common DNA and genes. The V and J calls come from TCRdb's annotation, not from the publication. Present in this sample are fewer than 550,000 distinct CDR3 sequences, 20% of which were seen just once. The ten largest account for about 8.8% of the sample.

Study-wide conclusions, independent of this receptor: Clones that contracted from day 15 to 85 showed balanced CD4/CD8 phenotypes, whereas a second wave of clones that expanded from day 15 to 37 leaned towards CD4+. The second-wave clones that peaked on day 37 were not confirmed to be SARS-CoV-2 specific. The study included only a couple of mild cases, and larger cohorts that include severe cases with pre-infection samples were judged to be necessary. The detection of some responding clones in pre-infection memory suggests that pre-existing cross-reactive memory T cells joined the SARS-CoV-2 response. Contracting CD4+ clones turned up mainly in the CM and EM memory subsets, whereas EMRA was where CD8+ clones were enriched.

This clonotype was obtained from an adult woman who had mild COVID-19 (a few samples of this study predate the infection). The sample titles of this study are shuffled in the database, so cell type and time point are left out; the donor was told from shared clones. The sample was PBMCs or a T cell subset sorted from them (not recorded which). The sequence links TRBV9 to TRBJ1-1, with the D gene uncertain. CDR3 region: CASSVGIGRGMAEAFF. The base sequence is TGTGCCAGCAGCGTAGGGATCGGCAGAGGGATGGCTGAAGCTTTCTTT. The CDR3 plus the reference TRBV9 and TRBJ1-1 genes for the other parts give the full variable domain: DSGVTQTPKHLITATGQRVTLRCSPRSGDLSVYWYQQSLDQGLQFLIQYYNGEERAKGNILERFSAQQFPDLHSELNLSSLELGDSALYFCASSVGIGRGMAEAFFGQGTRLTVV.